The T cell receptor (beta chain) described here comes from a study of T cell changes during pregnancy in multiple sclerosis. This clone was detected once. This CDR3 spans 20 amino acids. CDR1 SGDLS and CDR2 YYNGEE come from the germline V gene. The ends lost 0 bases at V and 0 bases at J; junction bases unmatched: 13. Assay: immunoSEQ multiplex PCR; the TCRdb copy retains only in-frame clones and omits some. The sample has 35,000 to 45,000 clones, 93% seen once. The sample here was CD4+ T cells from peripheral blood mononuclear cells, taken in the first trimester of pregnancy. The source is a female donor with multiple sclerosis, enrolled in a pregnancy study. The gene calls are TRBV9 and TRBJ2-2, with 8 bases fitting TRBD2. CDR3 region: CASSVDVWKRGSPNTGELFF. Here the CDR3 DNA reads TGTGCCAGCAGCGTAGATGTCTGGAAGCGGGGGAGCCCGAACACCGGGGAGCTGTTTTTT.